Below are 12 T cell receptor beta chains sequenced from a single sample in a study of patients and donors after allogeneic stem cell transplantation. Each CDR3 protein gets one entry after TCRdb re-called the RT-PCR reads with MiXCR. The data contain roughly 940,000 distinct CDR3 sequences, more than 15% of them seen just once; the ten biggest clones take up roughly 6.4%. The sequencing sample was made of blood, either unsorted or a sorted T cell fraction (not recorded which). Receptors originate from a human donor who was either an allogeneic HSCT recipient or a stem cell or donor lymphocyte infusion donor (not recorded which). It is not recorded whose cells these are; they may come from a transplant donor.

This sequence joins TRBV15 and TRBJ2-1; weak D call: TRBD2 (6 bases). V was pared by 1 base and J by 10 bases, with 23 bases between. The germline CDR1 and CDR2 sequences are LNHNV and YYDKDF (reference sequence). This CDR3 contains 17 residues. CDR3: CATSRVRDGTEGEEQFF. In DNA form, the CDR3 reads TGTGCCACCAGCAGAGTCAGGGACGGGACTGAAGGGGAGGAGCAGTTCTTC.

This clonotype has only one observation. The rearrangement joins TRBV20-1 to TRBJ2-3, with 11 bases identical to TRBD2. J lost 3 bases, V lost 6 bases, and 5 bases had no gene match. CDR1 DFQATT and CDR2 SNEGSKA come from the germline V gene (reference sequence). The CDR3 consists of 14 residues. The CDR3 nucleotides are TGCAGTGCATTAGCGGGGGGGGGAACAGATACGCAGTATTTT. Protein sequence: CSALAGGGTDTQYF.

The table lists this clonotype with a few counts. This chain links TRBV21-1 with TRBJ1-5; no check of the table's D call, TRBD1, against the DNA was made. TRBV21-1 is a pseudogene segment. The CDR3 covers 20 residues. The CDR3 here is CASSTPRTGYRLYSNQPQHF. CDR3 coding DNA: TGTGCCAGCAGCACCCCCCGGACAGGGTATCGTTTATATAGCAATCAGCCCCAGCATTTT.

This clonotype has more than one count but fewer than ten. This chain joins TRBV12-3 or TRBV12-4 and TRBJ2-1, with 9 positions matching TRBD2. The trim removed 6 bases at V and 2 bases at J, leaving 11 bases unmatched. The CDR3 has 17 residues. CDR3 sequence: CASSPITSGQTYNEQFF. The DNA of the CDR3 is TGTGCCAGCAGCCCTATCACTAGCGGGCAGACCTACAATGAGCAGTTCTTC.

This clonotype was counted between two and nine times. The chain is built from TRBV5-6 and TRBJ1-2; D perhaps matches TRBD1 (6 bases). Germline lookup yields CDR1 SGHDT and CDR2 YYEEEE. This CDR3 is 16 amino acids long. The germline V and J ends were trimmed by 3 bases and 2 bases, with 17 bases remaining between them. The CDR3 loop is CASSSTQGKGNYGYTF. The CDR3 DNA sequence: TGTGCCAGCAGCTCAACACAGGGCAAGGGGAACTATGGCTACACCTTC. Full variable domain (missing parts from reference TRBV5-6 and TRBJ1-2): DAGVTQSPTHLIKTRGQQVTLRCSPKSGHDTVSWYQQALGQGPQFIFQYYEEEERQRGNFPDRFSGHQFPNYSSELNVNALLLGDSALYLCASSSTQGKGNYGYTFGSGTRLTVV.

V and J are TRBV6-1 and TRBJ2-7; 7 bases line up with TRBD2. The trim removed 6 bases at V and 0 bases at J, leaving 8 bases unmatched. In germline, CDR1 is MNHNS, CDR2 SASEGT. The CDR3 runs 15 residues. CDR3 protein: CASRRGIGGSYEQYF. In DNA form, the CDR3 reads TGTGCCAGCAGGCGGGGGATCGGGGGCTCCTACGAGCAGTACTTC.

This clonotype was recorded a few times. The gene calls are TRBV3-1 and TRBJ2-7; 13 bases are a match to TRBD2. V shed 4 bases and J 13 bases; nucleotides not matched to a gene: 7. CDR3 size: 13 residues. CDR1 is LGHDT and CDR2 is YNNKEL in the germline V gene (reference sequence). The CDR3 DNA sequence: TGTGCCAGCAGCCGGATGGGGACTAGCGGGAATTACTTC. As protein: CASSRMGTSGNYF.

The genes are TRBV12-3 or TRBV12-4 and TRBJ2-3, with D unclear. V lost 2 bases, J lost 7 bases, and 7 bases lay in between. The CDR3 is 12 amino acids. Here the CDR3 reads CASSLTEYTQYF. CDR3 nucleotide sequence: TGTGCCAGCAGTTTAACCGAGTATACGCAGTATTTT.

The CDR3 region has the DNA TGTGCCAGCAGTTTTTCTCACGAGCAGTACTTC. Translated, it gives CASSFSHEQYF. The gene calls are TRBV6-2 or TRBV6-3 and TRBJ2-7; no reliable D call. This CDR3 is built from 11 residues. Germline V gene lookup returns CDR1 MNHEY and CDR2 SVGEGT. The ends were cut back, 4 bases at V and 5 bases at J, with 6 bases in the middle.

The rearrangement uses TRBV4-3 and TRBJ2-7; D may correspond to TRBD1 or TRBD2 (5 bases each). The germline V gene has CDR1 LGHNA and CDR2 YSLEER. The germline V and J ends were trimmed by 0 bases and 6 bases, with 21 bases remaining between them. The CDR3 sequence is 17 residues long. CDR3 region: CASSQDLAGEGFGEQYF. Written as DNA, the CDR3 is TGCGCCAGCAGCCAAGATCTTGCCGGAGAGGGGTTTGGCGAGCAGTACTTC.

This clonotype has just a few counts. The chain is built from TRBV7-8 and TRBJ1-2, with no clear D. The V gene's germline CDR1 is SGHVS and CDR2 FQNEAQ. V lost 4 bases and J 6 bases, leaving 9 bases between the germline ends. The CDR3 is 12 residues long. The CDR3 spells CASSSWGNGYTF. The DNA for the CDR3 is TGTGCCAGCAGCTCATGGGGTAATGGCTACACCTTC.

This clonotype was recorded a few times. The rearrangement links TRBV15 to TRBJ2-1; possibly TRBD1 for D (6 bases). V was shortened by 4 bases and J by 1 base, with 17 bases between the two germline ends. The germline CDR1 and CDR2 sequences are LNHNV and YYDKDF (reference sequence). CDR3 length equals 17 residues. CDR3 DNA sequence: TGTGCCACCAGCATCTCCCCGGACAGCCCGTCCTACAATGAGCAGTTCTTC. It yields the protein CATSISPDSPSYNEQFF.